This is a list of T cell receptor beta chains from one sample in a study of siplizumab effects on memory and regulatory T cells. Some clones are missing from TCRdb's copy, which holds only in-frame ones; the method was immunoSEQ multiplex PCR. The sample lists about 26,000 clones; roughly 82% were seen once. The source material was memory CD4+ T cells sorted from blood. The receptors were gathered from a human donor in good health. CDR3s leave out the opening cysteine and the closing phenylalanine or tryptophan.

cdr3_aa: ASSRRQASYEQY; v_call: TRBV7-6; j_call: TRBJ2-7; cdr3_length: 12
cdr3_aa: ASSVPSGQGSVVGEQF; v_call: TRBV5-1; j_call: TRBJ2-1; cdr3_length: 16
cdr3_aa: ASSSGRVASGNTIY; v_call: TRBV5-1; j_call: TRBJ1-3; cdr3_length: 14
cdr3_aa: ASSLNGGVPNQPQH; v_call: TRBV7-6; j_call: TRBJ1-5; cdr3_length: 14
cdr3_aa: ASSPTADTEAF; v_call: TRBV7-9; j_call: TRBJ1-1; cdr3_length: 11
cdr3_aa: ASSYSGQGTKTQY; v_call: TRBV6-5; j_call: TRBJ2-5; cdr3_length: 13
cdr3_aa: ASRPFGDGETQY; v_call: TRBV25-1; j_call: TRBJ2-5; cdr3_length: 12
cdr3_aa: ASSLGSQNYGYT; v_call: TRBV7-2; j_call: TRBJ1-2; cdr3_length: 12
cdr3_aa: ASSLGQGAGTEAF; v_call: TRBV5-1; j_call: TRBJ1-1; cdr3_length: 13
cdr3_aa: SVDRGQGGTMNTEAF; v_call: TRBV29-1; j_call: TRBJ1-1; cdr3_length: 15
cdr3_aa: ASSLGRGETQY; v_call: TRBV5-4; j_call: TRBJ2-5; cdr3_length: 11
cdr3_aa: ASNTYNSPLH; v_call: TRBV9; j_call: TRBJ1-6; cdr3_length: 10
cdr3_aa: ASSQDLGGDSYEQY; v_call: TRBV4-2; j_call: TRBJ2-7; cdr3_length: 14
cdr3_aa: ASSPSMLQHNEQF; v_call: TRBV14; j_call: TRBJ2-1; cdr3_length: 13
cdr3_aa: ASRGTVREQY; v_call: TRBV6-1; j_call: TRBJ2-7; cdr3_length: 10
cdr3_aa: ATGLAGGDEQF; v_call: TRBV10-3; j_call: TRBJ2-1; cdr3_length: 11
cdr3_aa: AWGPGRQNTEAF; v_call: TRBV30; j_call: TRBJ1-1; cdr3_length: 12
cdr3_aa: ASRRDRDGTDTQY; v_call: TRBV6-1; j_call: TRBJ2-3; cdr3_length: 13
cdr3_aa: ASSFREGSYNEQF; v_call: TRBV6-5; j_call: TRBJ2-1; cdr3_length: 13
cdr3_aa: ASSESVSGGYT; v_call: TRBV6-1; j_call: TRBJ1-2; cdr3_length: 11
cdr3_aa: ASSNPRGGGQEVNEQF; v_call: TRBV19; j_call: TRBJ2-1; cdr3_length: 16
cdr3_aa: ASSFQAVSTDTQY; v_call: TRBV28; j_call: TRBJ2-3; cdr3_length: 13